This T cell receptor (beta chain) originates from a study of cytomegalovirus exposure and HLA in healthy donors. Remarks on this clone: The antigen remains undetermined.

The CDR3 runs to 15 residues. V lost 0 bases to trimming and J lost 4 bases, with 11 bases between them. In germline, CDR1 is SGDLS, CDR2 YYNGEE. Overall study results and limits: Exclusion as indistinguishable affected some V segments, including TRBV6-2 and TRBV6-3. Prior analysis indicated that the majority of TCR beta V segments exhibited productivity approximately 87% or approximately 30% of the time.

The PCR used 60 Vbeta and 13 Jbeta primers. Data came from immunoSEQ multiplex PCR; TCRdb stores just in-frame clones and leaves some out. Of some 170,000 clones in the sample, around 69% were seen once. Input material: PBMCs. V is TRBV9 and J is TRBJ2-1; the D gene is possibly TRBD2 (5 bases). The source is a woman aged 25 to 39 in good health and CMV-seronegative. As DNA, the CDR3 is TGTGCCAGCAGCGTAGATGGTAGCGTTTACAATGAGCAGTTCTTC. Translating it yields CASSVDGSVYNEQFF.